This passage covers 24 T cell receptor beta chains from one sample sequenced in a study of beta chain features in type 1 diabetes (dated by TCRdb to 2017 to 2018). The method behind the library was the immunoSEQ multiplex PCR assay. The High Capacity cDNA Reverse Transcription Kit was used to reverse transcribe all of the isolated RNA, meaning that expressed TCRB transcripts were what got sequenced. Held by TCRdb, this immuneACCESS table contains in-frame sequences only and omits some clones. Under half of the omission traces to an unresolved V gene where checked; the cause of the rest is unknown. For this sample there are approximately 300,000 clones; 9.5% to 11% appear just once. Around 0.015% of the sample belongs to the ten largest clones. The sample comprised naive CD4+ T cells from blood. The label giving this sample's cell subset or site can be read as: true naive CD4+ T cells. These receptors originate from a woman between 25 and 40 years old in good health.

This clone came up a few times. The chain employs TRBV9 and TRBJ2-1, with 9 positions matching TRBD2. The germline V gene has CDR1 SGDLS and CDR2 YYNGEE. J gave up 0 bases and V 2 bases, and 3 bases lay outside the gene matches. The CDR3 extends over 16 amino acids. CDR3 region: CASSVGGLASYNEQFF. The CDR3 DNA follows: TGTGCCAGCAGCGTGGGGGGACTAGCCTCCTACAATGAGCAGTTCTTC. Combining the CDR3 with reference TRBV9 and TRBJ2-1 gives the whole variable domain DSGVTQTPKHLITATGQRVTLRCSPRSGDLSVYWYQQSLDQGLQFLIQYYNGEERAKGNILERFSAQQFPDLHSELNLSSLELGDSALYFCASSVGGLASYNEQFFGPGTRLTVL.

CDR3 region: CASSRTGGPYEQYF. The CDR3 region has the DNA TGTGCCAGCAGCCGGACAGGGGGACCCTACGAGCAGTACTTC. The chain has TRBV6-1 and TRBJ2-7; 10 nucleotides line up with TRBD1. V trimming: 6 bases; J trimming: 2 bases; junction bases outside the gene matches: 4. The germline V gene encodes CDR1 MNHNS and CDR2 SASEGT. The CDR3 extends over 14 amino acids.

This clone was observed a handful of times. V and J are TRBV30 and TRBJ2-1, with 11 bases lining up with TRBD2. Germline lookup yields CDR1 GTSNPN and CDR2 SVGIG (reference sequence). The CDR3 covers 17 residues. The trim removed 3 bases at V and 5 bases at J, leaving 12 bases unmatched. In DNA, the CDR3 is TGTGCCTGGAGCCCGCTCCTTAGCGGGAGGGCCGACAATGAGCAGTTCTTC. It yields the protein CAWSPLLSGRADNEQFF.

The gene calls are TRBV9 and TRBJ1-3; TRBD1 is a possible D gene (5 bases). Trimming pared 4 bases from V and 0 bases from J, leaving 17 bases between. Germline lookup yields CDR1 SGDLS and CDR2 YYNGEE. The CDR3 is made up of 17 amino acids. The chain's CDR3 is CASSTRDQGFSGNTIYF. Here the CDR3 DNA reads TGTGCCAGCAGCACTCGAGACCAGGGATTCTCTGGAAACACCATATATTTT.

This clone occurred a few times. The rearrangement links TRBV5-1 to TRBJ2-1; 13 nucleotides align to TRBD2. CDR3 length equals 17 residues. Germline V gene lookup returns CDR1 SGHRS and CDR2 YFSETQ. Losses at the gene ends were 5 bases for V and 10 bases for J; bases not matched to a gene: 15. DNA for the CDR3: TGCGCCAGCAGACGGTGGTCTGGAACTAGCGGGAGGGAGGAGCAGTTCTTC. Residues: CASRRWSGTSGREEQFF.

This clone occurred a few times. The chain is built from TRBV14 and TRBJ2-5, with TRBD1 as a possible D gene (6 bases). The CDR3 length is 13 residues. Germline V lookup: CDR1 SGHDN, CDR2 FVKESK. The germline V and J ends were trimmed by 5 bases and 4 bases, with 11 bases remaining between them. The DNA of the CDR3 is TGTGCCAGCAGCTTACAGGGTTCAGAGACCCAGTACTTC. Its translation: CASSLQGSETQYF. Looking up the rest from reference TRBV14 and TRBJ2-5 gives the full variable domain: EAGVTQFPSHSVIEKGQTVTLRCDPISGHDNLYWYRRVMGKEIKFLLHFVKESKQDESGMPNNRFLAERTGGTYSTLKVQPAELEDSGVYFCASSLQGSETQYFGPGTRLLVL.

This clone was counted only a few times. V is TRBV6-5 and J is TRBJ2-7; D call uncertain. This CDR3 spans 12 amino acids. Deletions cut 6 bases from V and 6 bases from J, with 12 bases between. Germline CDR1 and CDR2: MNHEY and SVGAGI. CDR3 loop: CASSRIPGEQYF. In DNA form, the CDR3 reads TGTGCCAGCAGCCGTATCCCCGGCGAGCAGTACTTC.

The gene calls are TRBV9 and TRBJ1-4; no reliable D call. Germline V lookup: CDR1 SGDLS, CDR2 YYNGEE. The CDR3 covers 14 residues. The germline V and J ends were trimmed by 0 bases and 3 bases, with 6 bases remaining between them. CDR3 nucleotide sequence: TGTGCCAGCAGCGTAGTAGGAGCTAATGAAAAACTGTTTTTT. Residues: CASSVVGANEKLFF.

The chain joins TRBV6-5 to TRBJ1-5; 7 bases match TRBD1. This CDR3 region has 16 residues. The V and J ends lost 0 bases and 9 bases, in that order; junction bases with no gene match: 11. Germline loops: CDR1 MNHEY, CDR2 SVGAGI. The CDR3 nucleotides are TGTGCCAGCAGTTACTCGTACGACAGGGCCGGGCTGCCCCAGCATTTT. As protein: CASSYSYDRAGLPQHF.

In its sample, this clone was seen a few times. This chain uses TRBV6-6 with TRBJ1-2; the match to TRBD1 covers 7 bases. The junction had 11 bases not matched to a gene; V was cut back by 6 bases and J by 4 bases. This CDR3 spans 15 amino acids. Germline lookup yields CDR1 MNHNY and CDR2 SVGAGI (reference sequence). This chain's CDR3 is CASRPTQGGGYGYTF. The CDR3, as DNA: TGTGCCAGCAGACCGACGCAGGGGGGCGGCTATGGCTACACCTTC.

The genes are TRBV6-5 and TRBJ2-1, with 11 bases matching TRBD2. The germline CDR1 and CDR2 sequences are MNHEY and SVGAGI. V shed 6 bases, J shed 6 bases, and the junction held 7 bases outside the gene matches. This CDR3 has 15 residues. CDR3 bases: TGTGCCAGCAGAATACTAGCGGGAGTGGGCAATGAGCAGTTCTTC. It translates to CASRILAGVGNEQFF.

This clone was seen more than once but under ten times. The CDR3 nucleotides are TGTGCCAGCAGCGCCCGCCCAGCGGGAGGATCCTACAATGAGCAGTTCTTC. It yields the protein CASSARPAGGSYNEQFF. The chain combines TRBV9 with TRBJ2-1, with TRBD2 matching 9 bases. Germline CDR1 and CDR2: SGDLS and YYNGEE. J gave up 1 base and V 3 bases, and 8 bases lay outside the gene matches. The CDR3 runs to 17 residues. The full variable domain, with the rest looked up from reference TRBV9 and TRBJ2-1, is DSGVTQTPKHLITATGQRVTLRCSPRSGDLSVYWYQQSLDQGLQFLIQYYNGEERAKGNILERFSAQQFPDLHSELNLSSLELGDSALYFCASSARPAGGSYNEQFFGPGTRLTVL.

The chain couples TRBV10-3 to TRBJ2-7; 8 nucleotides agree with TRBD1. The CDR3 sequence is 17 residues long. The J segment lost 0 bases and the V segment lost 0 bases, leaving 7 bases of the junction unmatched. Germline V lookup: CDR1 ENHRY, CDR2 SYGVKD. The CDR3 loop is CAISESATGGGSYEQYF. The CDR3, as DNA: TGTGCCATCAGTGAGTCGGCCACAGGGGGAGGCTCCTACGAGCAGTACTTC.

This clone was recorded a few times. The chain is built from TRBV4-3 and TRBJ2-5; 9 bases agree with TRBD2. The CDR3 runs 15 residues. V lost 0 bases, J lost 9 bases, and 8 bases stayed unmatched. From germline, CDR1 is LGHNA and CDR2 YSLEER. CDR3 amino acids: CASSQEAGLAVAQYF. CDR3 DNA: TGCGCCAGCAGCCAAGAGGCGGGACTAGCCGTTGCCCAGTACTTC.

This clone was found a few times. The chain employs TRBV28 and TRBJ2-1; 8 bases map to TRBD2. The CDR3 consists of 12 residues. From germline, CDR1 is MDHEN and CDR2 SYDVKM. V dropped 2 bases and J dropped 15; count of bases not matched to a gene: 6. The DNA for the CDR3 is TGTGCCAGCAGTTTACCAGTCGGGGGGGGGTTCTTC. It translates to CASSLPVGGGFF.

The chain carries TRBV29-1 and TRBJ2-1; 9 bases match TRBD2. V was clipped by 3 bases and J by 0 bases; unmatched bases: 15. The CDR3 loop spans 19 amino acids. Germline V CDR1 and CDR2: SQVTM, ANQGSEA. CDR3 in DNA: TGCAGCGTTGATACCCGTAGCCGGCTAGCGGGACACTCCTACAATGAGCAGTTCTTC. Its protein product is CSVDTRSRLAGHSYNEQFF.

Only a few counts were recorded for this clone. The gene calls are TRBV15 and TRBJ1-1; no firm D call. Germline V lookup: CDR1 LNHNV, CDR2 YYDKDF (reference sequence). The CDR3 is 14 residues long. Trimming took 0 bases from V and 1 from J, leaving 6 bases between them. DNA of the CDR3: TGTGCCACCAGCAGAGATACAGCGAACACTGAAGCTTTCTTT. Protein: CATSRDTANTEAFF.

This clone was observed a few times. The rearrangement uses TRBV29-1 and TRBJ1-4; 9 bases are shared with TRBD1. The length of the CDR3 is 13 residues. In germline, CDR1 is SQVTM, CDR2 ANQGSEA. J was trimmed by 8 bases and V by 4 bases; bases with no gene match: 5. The CDR3 sequence is CSVARTGDEKLFF. CDR3 DNA: TGCAGCGTTGCCCGGACAGGGGACGAAAAACTGTTTTTT.

This clone was seen a few times. This chain links TRBV25-1 with TRBJ2-7, with TRBD1 matching 8 bases. The germline V gene has CDR1 MGHDK and CDR2 SYGVNS. This CDR3 comprises 14 residues. The trim removed 2 bases at V and 3 bases at J, leaving 3 bases unmatched. The CDR3 is CASSEQGAFYEQYF. For the CDR3, the DNA is TGTGCCAGCAGTGAACAGGGGGCATTCTACGAGCAGTACTTC.

This clone was counted a few times. V usage is TRBV7-3 and J usage is TRBJ2-7; 7 nucleotides agree with TRBD2. The germline V gene encodes CDR1 SGHTA and CDR2 FQGTGA. The CDR3 is 15 amino acids. V shed 2 bases and J 2 bases; nucleotides not matched to a gene: 6. CDR3 coding DNA: TGTGCCAGCAGCTTAGGCGGGAGCCCCACCTACGAGCAGTACTTC. Protein: CASSLGGSPTYEQYF.

On this clone: Other nucleotide sequences in the sample specify the same CDR3. The V call is TRBV19, the J call TRBJ1-1, with D maybe TRBD1 (6 bases). The CDR3 covers 13 residues. Germline lookup yields CDR1 LNHDA and CDR2 SQIVND (reference sequence). Trimming left V 7 bases short and J 0 bases short, with 9 bases between. The CDR3 reads CASTRTVNTEAFF. The CDR3 DNA reads as TGTGCCAGTACCAGGACAGTGAACACTGAAGCTTTCTTT.

The rearrangement uses TRBV5-4 and TRBJ2-3, with no clear D. Germline V gives CDR1 SGHNT, CDR2 YYREEE (reference sequence). The CDR3 totals 12 residues. V was clipped by 4 bases and J by 2 bases, with 5 bases between them. CDR3 DNA sequence: TGTGCCAGCAGCCGAGACACAGATACGCAGTATTTT. This translates into CASSRDTDTQYF.

Regarding this clone: This sample includes further DNA sequences coding for the same CDR3. This chain links TRBV7-3 with TRBJ2-6; D is undetermined. Germline assignment: CDR1 SGHTA and CDR2 FQGTGA. The length of the CDR3 is 15 residues. Trimming took off 5 bases at V and 0 bases at J, with 8 bases between the two ends. CDR3 in amino acids: CASSQQHSGANVLTF. The CDR3 DNA follows: TGTGCCAGCAGCCAACAACACTCTGGGGCCAACGTCCTGACTTTC. The full variable domain, rest sourced from reference TRBV7-3 and TRBJ2-6, is GAGVSQTPSNKVTEKGKYVELRCDPISGHTALYWYRQSLGQGPEFLIYFQGTGAADDSGLPNDRFFAVRPEGSVSTLKIQRTERGDSAVYLCASSQQHSGANVLTFGAGSRLTVL.

This clone was detected only a few times. The chain combines TRBV29-1 with TRBJ2-5; 8 nucleotides align to TRBD2. Germline-derived CDR1 and CDR2 are SQVTM and ANQGSEA. V trimming: 2 bases; J trimming: 0 bases; junction bases outside the gene matches: 5. The CDR3 runs to 15 residues. Here the CDR3 reads CSVETASGYQETQYF. CDR3 nucleotides: TGCAGCGTTGAAACCGCTAGCGGGTACCAAGAGACCCAGTACTTC.